This T cell receptor (gamma chain) was found in a study of Vδ1+ human thymocytes. Sequences come from RNA converted to cDNA by reverse transcription. The CDR3 regions were amplified by multiplex PCR from V-gene primers to a constant-region primer. TCRdb reapplied CATT to the multiplex PCR reads. Of around 12,000 gamma-chain clones in the sample, roughly two fifths are singletons; the top ten hold roughly 2%. Germline CDR1 is GITISATS and CDR2 is ISYDGTV (reference sequence). The J segment lost 7 bases and the V segment lost 1 base, leaving 16 bases of the junction unmatched. The CDR3 is 16 residues long. Study-level points and caveats: Thymic TRG and TRD repertoires appeared highly polyclonal, with Gaussian CDR3 length distributions. TRG sequences recurred across donors, whereas TRD sequences stayed essentially private. Unlike peripheral blood Vdelta1+ controls, thymic delta-chain sequences included 20% to 25% Vdelta2 and few Vdelta3.

This clone was detected a few times. Its antigen is not identified. Thymocytes were sorted as CD3+ TCRVdelta1+ TCRVdelta2- after alphabeta T cell depletion. Between roughly 98% and 99.6% of sorted thymocytes were Vdelta1+. The material sequenced was Vdelta1+ gamma-delta thymocytes from the thymus. The subset was: FACS-sorted CD3+ TCRalphabeta- TCRVdelta1+ TCRVdelta2- thymocytes. The receptor's source is a boy under two years old who had congenital heart surgery. This chain connects TRGV9 to TRGJ1 or TRGJ2. The CDR3 is CALWEVPYPGWYKKLF. The CDR3 nucleotides read TGTGCCTTGTGGGAGGTCCCCTACCCGGGATGGTATAAGAAACTCTTT.